The 3 T cell receptor beta chains reported below all come from one sample, sequenced in a study of cytomegalovirus exposure and HLA in healthy donors. 13 Jbeta primers and 60 Vbeta primers were used for the PCR. Generated by immunoSEQ multiplex PCR, the TCRdb table keeps only in-frame clones and is missing some. In the table there are roughly 110,000 clones, approximately 70% of which are singletons. Specimen: PBMCs. The receptors derive from a boy under 18 in good health and CMV-seronegative.

The chain has TRBV6-1 and TRBJ1-4, with D tentatively TRBD1 (6 bases). The CDR3 sequence is 13 residues long. Trimming shortened V by 11 bases and J by 8 bases, and 18 bases separated the two germline ends. Germline CDR1 is MNHNS and CDR2 is SASEGT. CDR3 protein: CAGRTGNKEKLFF. The DNA for the CDR3 is TGTGCCGGCCGAACAGGGAACAAGGAAAAACTGTTTTTT.

In its sample, this clone was seen a few times. The rearrangement links TRBV5-3 to TRBJ1-2; D ambiguous. TRBV5-3 is labeled an ORF, and its function is uncertain. V was pared by 0 bases and J by 5 bases, with 20 bases between. There are 17 residues in the CDR3. The CDR3 DNA follows: TGTGCCAGAAGCTTGGCCAGGAGGTTTCGTGGTAGTTATGGCTACACCTTC. Protein: CARSLARRFRGSYGYTF.

The chain is built from TRBV4-1 and TRBJ1-1; perhaps TRBD1 as D (5 bases). The germline CDR1 and CDR2 sequences are MGHRA and YSYEKL. The V end was cut by 7 bases, the J end by 4 bases, with 16 bases between. The CDR3 consists of 14 residues. The CDR3: CASNEGEGSTEAFF. The CDR3 DNA follows: TGCGCCAGCAACGAAGGGGAGGGGAGCACTGAAGCTTTCTTT.